This TCR beta chain was identified in a study of neoadjuvant anti-PD-1 for oral cavity cancer listed by TCRdb under 2021. For the study in its entirety: Three to four biweekly doses of nivolumab at 3 mg/kg were mostly administered to patients before curative-intent surgical resection. Patients who did not progress were given a fourth nivolumab dose at about day 43 and had definitive surgical resection on days 50-56. Under RECIST 1.1, patients with complete response, partial response or stable disease were classed as responders, and patients with progression were classed as non-responders. The parent correlative cohort had 12 to 13 patients and a response rate of 33%.

For survey sequencing, tumor libraries mostly used 4.8 ug of input genomic DNA, with two replicates for each sample. TCRbeta libraries were prepared with the immunoSEQ hsTCRbeta kit according to the manufacturer's instructions. Sequencing of the completed libraries took place using an Illumina NovaSeq 6000 S4 flow cell after they had been pooled to around 3 nM. Concerning the study's data processing: The immunoSEQ Analyzer was used for raw data preprocessing and quality control. The analysis was restricted to productive rearrangements, with each unique CDR3 amino acid sequence defining a clonotype. Repertoire clonality was estimated as the Gini-Simpson index, which was computed with the R package tcR. Gini indices were compared with Student's t test, and associations with tumor size change were assessed by Pearson correlation. In TCRdb, the immuneACCESS table is reduced to in-frame sequences with V and J assigned. These tables do not hold every clone; where another copy was compared, an unresolved V gene accounts for under half, and the others remain unexplained. The V and J calls and clone size were taken over from that table, and D and trimming were inferred from the DNA. The sample table contains around 21,000 clones; only one count was recorded for under 45% of them. Less than 50% of the sample is in the top ten clones.

Results the study describes overall, beyond this receptor: A higher pretreatment blood Treg/Th17 ratio correlated with both higher pretreatment blood TCRbeta clonality and lower post-treatment tumor TCRbeta clonality. The TCR analyses had only three patients in each response group, and the authors called for validation in larger cohorts. Greater tumor shrinkage was correlated with larger post-treatment sizes of preexisting intratumoral clones, suggesting that expansion of preexisting clones contributed to response.

This clone was counted a few times. The antigen this receptor binds is unknown. Base qualities are not provided; no much larger clone lies one nucleotide away. The sample's time point, from its label and the paper: after neoadjuvant nivolumab, at surgical resection. The patients had newly diagnosed stage II-IVA oral cavity squamous cell carcinoma and had not received any prior systemic or radiation treatment. Everyone in the cohort had locally advanced, HPV-negative oral cavity squamous cell carcinoma. Samples were obtained from a longitudinal correlative study of a single-arm phase II trial of neoadjuvant nivolumab in oral cavity squamous cell carcinoma. Genomic DNA-based TCRbeta sequencing was performed on subject-matched pre- and post-treatment PBMCs and tumors from three responders and three non-responders. The Maxwell RSC DNA from Tissue kit was used to isolate genomic DNA from tumor tissue.

From its cysteine to its phenylalanine, the CDR3 spans 16 amino acids. Only the CDR3 region is kept as DNA, spanning 48 bases read in frame from base 1. V drops 5 bases and J drops 7 bases, leaving 18 bases in between. Per the germline V gene (reference sequence), SEHNR is the CDR1 and FQNEAQ is the CDR2. The source material was tumor tissue, sampled after nivolumab (anti-PD-1) treatment. The chain was built from TRBV7-9 and TRBJ1-6; TRBD1 is a possible D gene, resting on 6 matching bases. This TCR came from a person aged 35 to 85 with oral cavity squamous cell carcinoma. The bases are TGTGCCAGCAGCGCGTCACAGGGTCGTGCGAATTCACCCCTCCACTTT. It specifies CASSASQGRANSPLHF. Beyond the CDR3, the reference TRBV7-9 and TRBJ1-6 genes provide the residues; the full variable domain reads: DTGVSQNPRHKITKRGQNVTFRCDPISEHNRLYWYRQTLGQGPEFLTYFQNEAQLEKSRLLSDRFSAERPKGSFSTLEIQRTEQGDSAMYLCASSASQGRANSPLHFGNGTRLTVT.